These 10 T cell receptor beta chains originate from one sample sequenced in a study of CD8 T cells in Susac syndrome. RNA totalling about 0.45 to 1 ug underwent reverse transcription with random hexamers. TCRdb called the immunoSEQ multiplex PCR reads again in MiXCR, with one record for every CDR3 protein. The sample includes about 57,000 distinct CDR3 sequences, roughly 93% of them seen just once. Material: CD8+ T cells from PBMCs. Receptors originate from a human donor with multiple sclerosis.

V and J are TRBV12-3 or TRBV12-4 and TRBJ2-3; D is undetermined. V lost 2 bases and J lost 6, with 9 bases in between. The length of the CDR3 is 13 residues. CDR3 protein: CASSLFMADTQYF. In DNA, the CDR3 is TGTGCCAGCAGTTTATTCATGGCCGATACGCAGTATTTT.

This chain joins TRBV7-9 and TRBJ2-5; the match to TRBD2 covers 11 bases. This CDR3 is 17 amino acids long. V was clipped by 5 bases and J by 1 base; unmatched bases: 9. Germline loops: CDR1 SEHNR, CDR2 FQNEAQ (reference sequence). The CDR3 reads CASSVIPSGGPQETQYF. The CDR3 coding sequence is TGTGCCAGCAGCGTTATCCCTAGCGGGGGGCCCCAAGAGACCCAGTACTTC.

J is TRBJ1-1 and V is TRBV12-3 or TRBV12-4, with unresolved D. This CDR3 has 14 amino acids. Trimming removed 3 bases at V and 4 bases at J, with 12 bases between. In DNA, the CDR3 is TGTGCCAGCAGTTTCGCCGGGCTCGGCACTGAAGCTTTCTTT. It codes for CASSFAGLGTEAFF.

As DNA, the CDR3 is TGTGCCAGCAGTTACAAGATGAACACTGAAGCTTTCTTT. Translated: CASSYKMNTEAFF. The genes are TRBV6-2 or TRBV6-3 and TRBJ1-1; no clear D gene. V shed 2 bases and J shed 0 bases, with 4 bases lying between them. The CDR3 has 13 residues. Germline V CDR1 and CDR2: MNHEY, SVGEGT.

The rearrangement links TRBV5-1 to TRBJ2-1, with D uncertain. The CDR3 loop spans 14 amino acids. V lost 0 bases and J 6 bases, leaving 10 bases between the germline ends. Germline lookup yields CDR1 SGHRS and CDR2 YFSETQ. Here the CDR3 reads CASSLEAPFNEQFF. DNA for the CDR3: TGCGCCAGCAGCTTGGAGGCGCCCTTCAATGAGCAGTTCTTC.

The chain uses TRBV12-5 and TRBJ1-2, with D possibly matching TRBD1 (5 bases). There are 13 residues in the CDR3. The V gene's germline CDR1 is LGHNT and CDR2 FRNRAP. Between the trimmed V and J ends, which lost 7 bases and 8 bases, there was a span of 17 bases. The CDR3 here is CASASIRVNGYTF. For the CDR3, the DNA is TGTGCTAGTGCCTCTATCAGGGTAAACGGCTACACCTTC.

The chain employs TRBV4-1 and TRBJ1-1; 7 nucleotides align to TRBD1. CDR1 is MGHRA and CDR2 is YSYEKL in the germline V gene. V lost 4 bases to trimming and J lost 5 bases; unmatched junction nucleotides: 7. The CDR3 spans 14 residues. CDR3 region: CASSPTGARTEAFF. In nucleotides, the CDR3 is TGCGCCAGCAGCCCTACAGGGGCTCGAACTGAAGCTTTCTTT.

The gene calls are TRBV6-1 and TRBJ2-3, with 10 bases lining up with TRBD1. The CDR3 is 18 residues long. J lost 2 bases, V lost 6 bases, and 14 bases had no gene match. The germline V gene has CDR1 MNHNS and CDR2 SASEGT. DNA of the CDR3: TGTGCCAGCAGCCAAACCTATGAGACAGGGGGCTCCACAGATACGCAGTATTTT. It yields the protein CASSQTYETGGSTDTQYF.

This clonotype has only one observation. The chain links TRBV3-1 to TRBJ2-7, with D unclear. The CDR3 runs to 12 residues. CDR1 and CDR2 (germline): LGHDT, YNNKEL (reference sequence). The ends were cut back, 4 bases at V and 5 bases at J, with 9 bases in the middle. The CDR3 sequence: CASSPSNDEQYF. Written as DNA, the CDR3 is TGTGCCAGCAGCCCTTCTAACGACGAGCAGTACTTC.

The chain carries TRBV7-9 and TRBJ2-7, with D unresolved. In germline, CDR1 is SEHNR, CDR2 FQNEAQ (reference sequence). This CDR3 region has 14 residues. V lost 2 bases and J 3 bases, leaving 11 bases between the germline ends. The CDR3: CASSLRLNDYEQYF. Here the CDR3 DNA reads TGTGCCAGCAGCTTACGATTAAACGACTACGAGCAGTACTTC.